This T cell receptor beta chain was obtained from a study of vaccination and CD4 T cells after COVID-19. Researchers used the Oncomine TCR Beta short-read assay to sequence DNA from cultured CD4+ T cells. MiXCR was run by TCRdb on the PCR reads, yielding one entry per CDR3 protein. This table has under 25,000 distinct CDR3 sequences, about 40% appearing once. On this clonotype: Its antigen is not identified.

Treatment defined: roughly 11-day PBMC culture with coronavirus spike peptide pools or control peptides (ViraFEST assay). Cell culture was performed with some 2 million PBMCs per well in the presence of around 9.4 IU/ml IL-2 and 10 ug/ml peptide pools. V lost 3 bases, J lost 7 bases, and 17 bases lay in between. The CDR3 length is 14 residues. CDR1 is DFQATT and CDR2 is SNEGSKA in the germline V gene (reference sequence). This TCR was recovered from a human donor who had recovered from COVID-19. The chain links TRBV20-1 to TRBJ2-3; D possibly matches TRBD1 or TRBD2 (5 bases each). Specimen: CD4+ T cells from blood, cultured in vitro, collected before SARS-CoV-2 vaccination. Written as DNA, the CDR3 is TGCAGTGCTAGTGAAGGGACCCCCGTACATACGCAGTATTTT. It encodes CSASEGTPVHTQYF.